A single sample gave rise to the 3 T cell receptor beta chains below, sequenced in a study of identical twins. One entry per CDR3 protein results from TCRdb running MiXCR on the 5' RACE reads. The data contain approximately 500,000 distinct CDR3 sequences, roughly 15% of them singletons. Another study also made use of these data, one on yellow fever vaccine responses in identical twins.

Sequencing was performed on CD4+ T cells sorted from blood. The receptors were sampled from a young woman in good health.

This clonotype showed up just a few times. The chain couples TRBV2 to TRBJ1-5, with a tentative D call TRBD1 (5 bases). Trimming removed 1 base from V and 6 bases from J, with 10 bases in between. Germline V gene lookup returns CDR1 SNHLY and CDR2 FYNNEI. The CDR3 runs 14 residues. Here the CDR3 reads CASSEDRGGQPQHF. For the CDR3, the DNA is TGTGCCAGCAGTGAAGATAGGGGCGGTCAGCCCCAGCATTTT.

The table lists this clonotype with a few counts. The V and J genes are TRBV20-1 and TRBJ2-1; the match to TRBD2 covers 7 bases. Germline trimming cut 6 bases from V and 0 bases from J; bases unmatched to any gene: 11. This CDR3 spans 16 amino acids. Germline V gene lookup returns CDR1 DFQATT and CDR2 SNEGSKA (reference sequence). The CDR3 loop reads CSAQDEGGPSYNEQFF. The CDR3 region has the DNA TGCAGTGCACAGGACGAGGGAGGGCCCTCCTACAATGAGCAGTTCTTC.

The CDR3 region is CASSGGASGELFF. CDR3 DNA sequence: TGTGCCAGCAGCGGGGGCGCGTCCGGGGAGCTGTTTTTT. The rearrangement links TRBV11-2 to TRBJ2-2; D is possibly TRBD1 (6 bases). There are 13 residues in the CDR3. Germline CDR1 SGHAT, CDR2 FQNNGV. Trimming stripped 5 bases from V and 6 bases from J, with 10 bases between.